Shown below are 31 T cell receptor beta chains from a single sample sequenced in a study of blood T cells in healthy people across ages. It was with a sample-barcoded 5' primer and a J-beta primer mix that a second PCR of about 6 to 12 cycles was run. Each CDR3 protein is one row after TCRdb ran MiXCR on the 5' RACE reads. The repertoire holds around 650,000 distinct CDR3 sequences, approximately 31% seen once, with roughly 15% in the top ten. Sequencing was performed on blood. The receptor set was obtained from a woman aged 80 or older in good health.

This clonotype was seen many times. The chain is built from TRBV24-1 and TRBJ2-3; D is uncertain. There are 16 residues in the CDR3. The V gene lost 0 bases and the J gene lost 1 base, with 10 bases spanning the gap. Per the germline V gene, CDR1 is KGHDR and CDR2 is SFDVKD. The CDR3 nucleotides read TGTGCCACCAGTGATTTGAAGTTCGCCGGCACAGATACGCAGTATTTT. It is translated as CATSDLKFAGTDTQYF.

This clonotype was seen repeatedly, ten times or more. The V gene is TRBV10-2, the J gene TRBJ2-1, with TRBD1 identical over 7 bases. Germline assignment: CDR1 WSHSY and CDR2 SAAADI. V was clipped by 7 bases and J by 6 bases; unmatched bases: 6. This CDR3 region has 13 residues. The CDR3 loop is CASTRGTANEQFF. The CDR3 nucleotides are TGCGCCAGCACTAGAGGGACAGCCAATGAGCAGTTCTTC.

This clonotype appeared many times. The CDR3 coding sequence is TGTGCCAGCAACTTTCAAGAGACCCAGTACTTC. Protein sequence: CASNFQETQYF. The chain carries TRBV5-6 and TRBJ2-5; D not certain. This CDR3 region has 11 residues. Germline CDR1 SGHDT, CDR2 YYEEEE. V lost 6 bases and J 2 bases, leaving 5 bases between the germline ends.

The chain uses TRBV12-3 or TRBV12-4 and TRBJ1-3; 9 bases match TRBD1. This CDR3 region has 13 residues. V trimming: 3 bases; J trimming: 8 bases; junction bases outside the gene matches: 2. CDR3 sequence reads: CASSFNRGHTIYF. CDR3 nucleotides: TGTGCCAGCAGTTTCAACAGGGGGCACACCATATATTTT.

This clonotype was seen more than once but under ten times. This chain uses TRBV9 with TRBJ1-1; D is perhaps TRBD1 (5 bases). The CDR3 contains 17 residues. From germline, CDR1 is SGDLS and CDR2 YYNGEE. V was clipped by 4 bases and J by 3 bases, with 22 bases between them. The CDR3 sequence is CASSLTPGGGEYTEAFF. The CDR3 DNA follows: TGTGCCAGCAGCTTAACCCCGGGGGGGGGGGAGTACACTGAAGCTTTCTTT.

This clonotype has just one count. CDR3 sequence reads: CASSLYNYGYTF. In nucleotides, the CDR3 is TGTGCCAGCAGCTTGTACAACTATGGCTACACCTTC. J is TRBJ1-2 and V is TRBV7-2; D call uncertain. V was cut by 3 bases and J by 2 bases, with 4 bases left in between. The CDR3 spans 12 residues. The germline CDR1 and CDR2 sequences are SGHTA and FQGNSA.

Points on this clonotype: The junction differs from germline at one of its ends, possibly a read error. This sequence joins TRBV20-1 and TRBJ2-5, with TRBD2 matching over 7 bases. CDR1 and CDR2 (germline): DFQATT, SNEGSKA (reference sequence). This CDR3 is built from 13 residues. The CDR3 DNA follows: TGCAGTGCTAGGGAGGGCGGGGGAGAGGCCCAGTACTTC. It encodes CSAREGGGEAQYF.

This clonotype showed up many times. The genes are TRBV29-1 and TRBJ2-7; 9 positions match TRBD2. Germline lookup yields CDR1 SQVTM and CDR2 ANQGSEA. This CDR3 has 14 amino acids. The V gene end was trimmed by 4 bases and the J gene end by 3 bases; junction bases not matched to a gene: 7. The CDR3 sequence: CSVVVRGGYYEQYF. The CDR3 DNA is TGCAGCGTTGTTGTGCGGGGGGGCTACTACGAGCAGTACTTC.

The chain links TRBV7-2 to TRBJ2-7; 7 nucleotides agree with TRBD2. V dropped 4 bases and J dropped 3; count of bases not matched to a gene: 6. The germline CDR1 and CDR2 sequences are SGHTA and FQGNSA. This CDR3 region has 14 residues. The CDR3 reads CASSWVGGNYEQYF. The CDR3 DNA follows: TGTGCCAGCAGCTGGGTGGGGGGGAACTACGAGCAGTACTTC.

This clonotype showed up many times. Being one base from a much bigger clone, this may be a read error. The rearrangement links TRBV4-1 to TRBJ2-7, with 9 bases identical to TRBD2. Germline CDR1 MGHRA, CDR2 YSYEKL. The CDR3 contains 15 residues. CDR3 in amino acids: CASSKEWGLAYEQYF. CDR3 DNA: TGCGCCAGCAGCAAAGAGTGGGGACTAGCTTACGAGCAGTACTTC.

The chain has TRBV4-3 and TRBJ2-7; D could derive from TRBD1 or TRBD2 (5 bases each). Germline V lookup: CDR1 LGHNA, CDR2 YSLEER. The CDR3 loop spans 14 amino acids. V was clipped by 2 bases and J by 3 bases, with 11 bases between them. Here the CDR3 DNA reads TGCGCCAGCAGCCAAAGGGACGGCTTCTACGAGCAGTACTTC. It yields the protein CASSQRDGFYEQYF.

This clonotype was counted once. This may be a read error: a much more frequent sequence differs by one nucleotide. This rearrangement joins TRBV15 to TRBJ2-7; D is unclear. The germline CDR1 and CDR2 sequences are LNHNV and YYDKDF (reference sequence). V dropped 1 base and J dropped 3 bases, with 13 bases sitting between them. CDR3 length: 15 residues. The CDR3: CATSRVWGSGYEQYV. CDR3 coding DNA: TGTGCCACCAGCAGAGTCTGGGGATCAGGCTACGAGCAGTACGTC.

This clonotype appeared many times. The chain joins TRBV5-6 to TRBJ1-2; D call uncertain. This CDR3 comprises 14 residues. Trimming shortened V by 0 bases and J by 4 bases, and 10 bases separated the two germline ends. Germline V gene lookup returns CDR1 SGHDT and CDR2 YYEEEE. The CDR3 coding sequence is TGTGCCAGCAGCTTGGGGCGGATTTTCTATGGCTACACCTTC. This encodes CASSLGRIFYGYTF. The whole variable domain, remainder taken from reference TRBV5-6 and TRBJ1-2, is DAGVTQSPTHLIKTRGQQVTLRCSPKSGHDTVSWYQQALGQGPQFIFQYYEEEERQRGNFPDRFSGHQFPNYSSELNVNALLLGDSALYLCASSLGRIFYGYTFGSGTRLTVV.

There are a few counts of this clonotype. The V gene is TRBV6-5, the J gene TRBJ1-1, with D maybe TRBD1 (5 bases). V shed 6 bases and J shed 1 base, with 18 bases lying between them. Germline assignment: CDR1 MNHEY and CDR2 SVGAGI. The CDR3 has 16 residues. CDR3 protein: CASSRSTGLTNTEAFF. As DNA, the CDR3 is TGTGCCAGCAGCCGATCAACGGGACTCACGAACACTGAAGCTTTCTTT.

As regards this clonotype: A clone one base away is much larger, so this may be a read error. The chain couples TRBV9 to TRBJ2-1; possibly TRBD2 for D (6 bases). The V and J ends lost 2 bases and 9 bases respectively, with 15 bases between them. Germline V lookup: CDR1 SGDLS, CDR2 YYNGEE. The CDR3 totals 14 residues. The CDR3 nucleotides are TGTGCCAGCAGCGTGGAGGGCGGGTCTAGTGAGCAGTTCTTC. Residues: CASSVEGGSSEQFF.

As for this clonotype: Just one base apart from a much larger clone, this may be a read error. The rearrangement uses TRBV9 and TRBJ2-7; D possibly corresponds to TRBD2 (6 bases). Germline-derived CDR1 and CDR2 are SGDLS and YYNGEE. This CDR3 is 17 amino acids long. Trimming stripped 4 bases from V and 2 bases from J, with 22 bases between. As DNA, the CDR3 is TGTGCCAGCAGCACACATACCGGGAGAGAAAGTACCTACGAGCAGTACTTC. It encodes CASSTHTGRESTYEQYF. The full variable domain, in which reference TRBV9 and TRBJ2-7 provide the parts outside the CDR3, is DSGVTQTPKHLITATGQRVTLRCSPRSGDLSVYWYQQSLDQGLQFLIQYYNGEERAKGNILERFSAQQFPDLHSELNLSSLELGDSALYFCASSTHTGRESTYEQYFGPGTRLTVT.

This chain uses TRBV5-4 with TRBJ2-5; D possibly uses TRBD1 or TRBD2 (5 bases each). The germline V gene has CDR1 SGHNT and CDR2 YYREEE (reference sequence). The CDR3 runs 13 residues. The V end lost 5 bases, the J end lost 5 bases, and 13 bases lay between the germline ends. The CDR3 bases are TGTGCCAGCAGGCGAAGGGGACGGGAGACCCAGTACTTC. Its protein is CASRRRGRETQYF.

Remarks on this clonotype: This may be a read error, as it is one base from a much larger clone. The chain has TRBV11-2 and TRBJ2-7; D is perhaps TRBD1 (6 bases). This CDR3 is built from 14 residues. In germline, CDR1 is SGHAT, CDR2 FQNNGV. V gave up 4 bases and J gave up 0 bases, with 10 bases separating them. The CDR3 DNA reads TGTGCCAGCAGCTGTTACAGGGACTCCTACGAGCAGTACTTC. It is translated as CASSCYRDSYEQYF.

V is TRBV28 and J is TRBJ1-4, with 10 bases that match TRBD1. V lost 4 bases and J lost 8; bases outside the gene matches: 16. CDR3 length equals 18 residues. Per germline, CDR1 MDHEN and CDR2 SYDVKM. CDR3 residues: CASSSRQGALLMQEKLFF. DNA for the CDR3: TGTGCCAGCAGTTCGAGACAGGGGGCCCTTCTGATGCAGGAAAAACTGTTTTTT. The variable domain in full, with the rest retrieved from reference TRBV28 and TRBJ1-4, is DVKVTQSSRYLVKRTGEKVFLECVQDMDHENMFWYRQDPGLGLRLIYFSYDVKMKEKGDIPEGYSVSREKKERFSLILESASTNQTSMYLCASSSRQGALLMQEKLFFGSGTQLSVL.

This clonotype was recorded many times. This chain uses TRBV20-1 with TRBJ2-1, with a possible D match to TRBD1 (5 bases). The CDR3 extends over 13 amino acids. Germline V gene sequence: CDR1 DFQATT, CDR2 SNEGSKA (reference sequence). Trimming stripped 3 bases from V and 10 bases from J, with 16 bases between. The CDR3 sequence is CSASKGLQGEQFF. DNA for the CDR3: TGCAGTGCTAGCAAGGGGCTTCAAGGAGAGCAGTTCTTC.

Turning to this clonotype: A read error may explain this, as a much larger clone is one base away. This chain uses TRBV16 with TRBJ1-1; no firm D call. CDR3 length: 13 amino acids. Looked up from germline, CDR1 is KGHSY and CDR2 is FQNENV. The CDR3: CAGSQDFNTEAFF. CDR3 nucleotides: TGTGCCGGCAGCCAGGACTTCAACACTGAAGCTTTCTTT. The full variable domain, with the rest looked up from reference TRBV16 and TRBJ1-1, is GEEVAQTPKHLVRGEGQKAKLYCAPIKGHSYVFWYQQVLKNEFKFLISFQNENVFDETGMPKERFSAKCLPNSPCSLEIQATKLEDSAVYFCAGSQDFNTEAFFGQGTRLTVV.

The chain is built from TRBV7-9 and TRBJ2-1; 14 positions agree with TRBD2. The V gene's germline CDR1 is SEHNR and CDR2 FQNEAQ (reference sequence). With 4 bases clipped from V and 4 bases from J, the junction kept 6 bases outside the gene matches. The CDR3 length is 17 residues. CDR3 coding DNA: TGTGCCAGCAGCTCCGGGACTAGCGGGAGAGGGTACAATGAGCAGTTCTTC. Protein product: CASSSGTSGRGYNEQFF.

This clonotype was found a few times. The chain recombines TRBV7-2 with TRBJ1-2, with a tentative D call TRBD1 (6 bases). The CDR3 totals 17 residues. Germline V lookup: CDR1 SGHTA, CDR2 FQGNSA. The V gene lost 1 base and the J gene lost 7 bases, with 22 bases spanning the gap. CDR3 loop: CASSLGGGGGPLGGYTF. CDR3 coding DNA: TGTGCCAGCAGCTTAGGGGGAGGGGGGGGCCCCCTAGGTGGCTACACCTTC.

In its sample, this clonotype was seen many times. Written as DNA, the CDR3 is TGCAGTGCTAGATCACCCTCGGCAGGGAGCAATCAGCCCCAGCATTTT. This translates into CSARSPSAGSNQPQHF. The chain uses TRBV20-1 and TRBJ1-5; possible D gene TRBD1, 5 bases. From germline, CDR1 is DFQATT and CDR2 SNEGSKA (reference sequence). The CDR3 is 16 amino acids. The germline V and J ends were trimmed by 2 bases and 1 base, with 15 bases remaining between them.

As concerns this clonotype: This could be a read error, since a much larger clone is one nucleotide away. This CDR3 is CSGALAEETQYF. DNA for the CDR3: TGCAGCGGTGCCCTAGCGGAAGAGACCCAGTACTTC. This chain links TRBV29-1 with TRBJ2-5; 7 nucleotides align to TRBD2. Germline lookup yields CDR1 SQVTM and CDR2 ANQGSEA. This CDR3 spans 12 amino acids. J was trimmed by 3 bases and V by 7 bases; bases with no gene match: 5.

This clonotype was observed many times. The V call is TRBV6-1, the J call TRBJ2-7; D call uncertain. CDR3 size: 15 residues. The V gene lost 6 bases and the J gene lost 5 bases, with 20 bases spanning the gap. The germline CDR1 and CDR2 sequences are MNHNS and SASEGT. This chain's CDR3 is CASRGNTEWANEQYF. CDR3 nucleotides: TGTGCCAGCAGGGGAAACACGGAGTGGGCTAACGAGCAGTACTTC.

This clonotype was counted many times. J is TRBJ2-1 and V is TRBV12-3 or TRBV12-4; the match to TRBD1 covers 9 bases. Trimming cost V 5 bases and J 14 bases; bases outside gene matches: 10. The CDR3 loop spans 13 amino acids. As DNA, the CDR3 is TGTGCCAGCAGTATTGGACAGGGGAATACGAAGTTCTTC. This encodes CASSIGQGNTKFF.

The chain joins TRBV6-6 to TRBJ1-5; 8 bases are shared with TRBD1. Germline V lookup: CDR1 MNHNY, CDR2 SVGAGI (reference sequence). J was trimmed by 2 bases and V by 7 bases; bases with no gene match: 7. The CDR3 sequence is 15 residues long. CDR3 in amino acids: CASTNRGTGNQPQHF. The DNA for the CDR3 is TGTGCCAGCACCAACAGGGGGACGGGCAATCAGCCCCAGCATTTT.

This clonotype came up many times. The chain uses TRBV3-1 and TRBJ2-1; D gene ambiguous. The V gene's germline CDR1 is LGHDT and CDR2 YNNKEL (reference sequence). The CDR3 consists of 13 residues. Deletions cut 4 bases from V and 5 bases from J, with 9 bases between. CDR3 in DNA: TGTGCCAGCAGCCCCACCCCAGACAATGAGCAGTTCTTC. Its translation: CASSPTPDNEQFF.

This clonotype occurred a few times. Given a much more abundant clone one base away, this may be a read error. The chain combines TRBV3-1 with TRBJ2-5, with D possibly being TRBD2 (6 bases). With 4 bases removed from V and 11 bases from J, the gap between germline ends came to 23 bases. Germline loops: CDR1 LGHDT, CDR2 YNNKEL (reference sequence). The CDR3 spans 15 residues. This CDR3 is CASSRVSGSWGEQYF. The CDR3 DNA follows: TGTGCCAGCAGCCGAGTTAGCGGATCCTGGGGGGAGCAGTACTTC.

CDR3 in amino acids: CASSRRTSNEKLFF. The CDR3 nucleotides read TGTGCCAGCAGTCGGAGGACTTCTAATGAAAAACTGTTTTTT. The rearrangement uses TRBV3-1 and TRBJ1-4, with no clear D. V was clipped by 6 bases and J by 3 bases, with 11 bases between them. Germline loops: CDR1 LGHDT, CDR2 YNNKEL (reference sequence). This CDR3 is 14 amino acids long.